The 13 T cell receptor beta chains presented below share a single source sample, sequenced in a study of radiation and T cells in renal cell carcinoma. Repertoires were generated with immunoSEQ multiplex PCR, while TCRdb's copy carries only in-frame clones and drops some. The sample gives 90,000 to 95,000 clones, approximately 83% of which show up once; roughly 6.8% is in the top ten. As to time point: baseline pretreatment blood. Treatment in this sample: 15 Gy SBRT to primary tumor, nephrectomy 4 weeks later. Sequenced material: blood, taken from a patient whose treatment included radiotherapy and nephrectomy. The receptors were gathered from a man between 60 and 75 years old with renal cell carcinoma.

This sequence joins TRBV7-9 and TRBJ2-5; D is possibly TRBD1 or TRBD2 (6 bases each). V was trimmed by 0 bases and J by 4 bases, leaving 21 bases between them. The germline V gene has CDR1 SEHNR and CDR2 FQNEAQ (reference sequence). The CDR3 is made up of 18 amino acids. CDR3 residues: CASSLAPLGGRIGETQYF. The CDR3 DNA reads TGTGCCAGCAGCTTAGCGCCCTTAGGGGGGCGGATTGGAGAGACCCAGTACTTC.

V and J are TRBV19 and TRBJ2-1; 8 nucleotides line up with TRBD2. With V trimmed by 8 bases and J by 7 bases, 16 bases remained unmatched. The CDR3 loop spans 16 amino acids. Per germline, CDR1 LNHDA and CDR2 SQIVND (reference sequence). CDR3 bases: TGTGCCAGTTCAGAACGGGGACTAGTCAGTTTGAATGAGCAGTTCTTC. Translation gives CASSERGLVSLNEQFF.

The chain links TRBV5-6 to TRBJ2-7, with D possibly being TRBD2 (6 bases). CDR1 SGHDT and CDR2 YYEEEE come from the germline V gene. Trimming pared 0 bases from V and 7 bases from J, leaving 11 bases between. The CDR3 covers 13 residues. CDR3 sequence (DNA): TGTGCCAGCAGCTTGGTTCGGGCGGGGGAGCAGTACTTC. It translates to CASSLVRAGEQYF.

The V and J genes are TRBV5-1 and TRBJ1-1; possible D gene TRBD1, 5 bases. Per germline, CDR1 SGHRS and CDR2 YFSETQ. The V and J ends lost 2 bases and 5 bases respectively, with 13 bases between them. The CDR3 consists of 14 residues. This chain's CDR3 is CASSFAGWGTEAFF. The CDR3 coding sequence is TGCGCCAGCAGCTTCGCAGGGTGGGGGACTGAAGCTTTCTTT.

In this sample, this clone turned up a few times. The chain employs TRBV6-1 and TRBJ2-5; 10 nucleotides match TRBD1. The CDR3 extends over 16 amino acids. Germline CDR1 is MNHNS and CDR2 is SASEGT. V shed 0 bases, J shed 5 bases, and the junction held 6 bases outside the gene matches. The CDR3: CASSEAGTGVRETQYF. For the CDR3, the DNA is TGTGCCAGCAGTGAAGCAGGGACAGGGGTACGGGAGACCCAGTACTTC.

The rearrangement joins TRBV19 to TRBJ1-5, with no clear D. Trimming took 1 base from V and 5 from J, leaving 12 bases between them. Germline assignment: CDR1 LNHDA and CDR2 SQIVND (reference sequence). CDR3 length: 15 residues. CDR3 sequence reads: CASSIGPRMDQPQHF. In DNA form, the CDR3 reads TGTGCCAGTAGTATAGGGCCGAGGATGGATCAGCCCCAGCATTTT.

The chain employs TRBV19 and TRBJ2-3, with D perhaps matching TRBD2 (6 bases). Germline assignment: CDR1 LNHDA and CDR2 SQIVND (reference sequence). The CDR3 is 15 residues long. The ends were cut back, 1 base at V and 0 bases at J, with 8 bases in the middle. The CDR3 protein is CASSIVLASTDTQYF. In DNA form, the CDR3 reads TGTGCCAGTAGTATAGTGCTAGCGAGCACAGATACGCAGTATTTT.

The chain is built from TRBV5-1 and TRBJ1-6; 8 nucleotides align to TRBD1. With V trimmed by 6 bases and J by 4 bases, 6 bases remained unmatched. Germline CDR1 is SGHRS and CDR2 is YFSETQ. The CDR3 has 15 residues. CDR3 loop: CASNSGQVYNSPLHF. Written as DNA, the CDR3 is TGCGCCAGCAACTCGGGACAGGTGTATAATTCACCCCTCCACTTT.

The CDR3 is CASRPPGRGSYEQYF. CDR3 bases: TGTGCCAGCAGGCCCCCGGGGAGAGGCTCCTACGAGCAGTACTTC. The chain couples TRBV11-2 to TRBJ2-7; D possibly corresponds to TRBD2 (5 bases). Germline V CDR1 and CDR2: SGHAT, FQNNGV. V gave up 6 bases and J gave up 0 bases, with 15 bases separating them. The CDR3 runs 15 residues. The full variable domain, with the rest looked up from reference TRBV11-2 and TRBJ2-7, is EAGVAQSPRYKIIEKRQSVAFWCNPISGHATLYWYQQILGQGPKLLIQFQNNGVVDDSQLPKDRFSAERLKGVDSTLKIQPAKLEDSAVYLCASRPPGRGSYEQYFGPGTRLTVT.

V gene TRBV10-3 combines with J gene TRBJ1-1, with 7 bases identical to TRBD1. The CDR3 has 15 residues. Losses at the gene ends were 4 bases for V and 0 bases for J; bases not matched to a gene: 5. The germline CDR1 and CDR2 sequences are ENHRY and SYGVKD. The DNA of the CDR3 is TGTGCCATCAGTGGAAGACAGGGTATGAACACTGAAGCTTTCTTT. It is translated as CAISGRQGMNTEAFF.

The chain joins TRBV28 to TRBJ1-1; D is possibly TRBD1 (5 bases). Germline V CDR1 and CDR2: MDHEN, SYDVKM. Trimming left V 7 bases short and J 0 bases short, with 18 bases between. The CDR3 is 16 amino acids. CDR3 residues: CASKYVPPRVNTEAFF. The CDR3 DNA reads TGTGCCAGCAAGTACGTCCCACCCAGGGTGAACACTGAAGCTTTCTTT.

The sample holds one count of this clone. This chain connects TRBV11-2 to TRBJ2-2, with TRBD1 as a possible D gene (6 bases). The CDR3 is 14 residues long. With 4 bases removed from V and 2 bases from J, the gap between germline ends came to 8 bases. Germline V CDR1 and CDR2: SGHAT, FQNNGV. The CDR3 DNA follows: TGTGCCAGCAGCTCGGGACATAACACCGGGGAGCTGTTTTTT. It yields the protein CASSSGHNTGELFF.

The chain joins TRBV2 to TRBJ2-5; no firm D call. CDR3 length: 12 amino acids. V lost 4 bases, J lost 2 bases, and 5 bases lay in between. From germline, CDR1 is SNHLY and CDR2 FYNNEI. CDR3 residues: CASSALQETQYF. The DNA for the CDR3 is TGTGCCAGCAGTGCGCTTCAAGAGACCCAGTACTTC. Based on the CDR3 plus reference TRBV2 and TRBJ2-5, the full variable domain is EPEVTQTPSHQVTQMGQEVILRCVPISNHLYFYWYRQILGQKVEFLVSFYNNEISEKSEIFDDQFSVERPDGSNFTLKIRSTKLEDSAMYFCASSALQETQYFGPGTRLLVL.